A single sample is the source of the 16 T cell receptor beta chains below, sequenced in a study of cytomegalovirus exposure and HLA in healthy donors. PCR was performed using 60 Vbeta and 13 Jbeta primers. Sequenced by immunoSEQ multiplex PCR; TCRdb stores in-frame clones only, minus some. Of over 80,000 clones in the sample, approximately 69% were seen once. The sample taken for sequencing was PBMCs. Receptors originate from a boy between 10 and 17 years old in good health and CMV-seropositive.

The V and J genes are TRBV15 and TRBJ2-5; 7 nucleotides align to TRBD1. V lost 0 bases and J lost 4; bases outside the gene matches: 5. CDR1 is LNHNV, CDR2 YYDKDF, per germline (reference sequence). This CDR3 comprises 15 residues. The CDR3 nucleotides are TGTGCCACCAGCAGAGATCAAACAGGGGCAGAGACCCAGTACTTC. Translation: CATSRDQTGAETQYF. The whole variable domain, filled in from reference TRBV15 and TRBJ2-5, reads DAMVIQNPRYQVTQFGKPVTLSCSQTLNHNVMYWYQQKSSQAPKLLFHYYDKDFNNEADTPDNFQSRRPNTSFCFLDIRSPGLGDTAMYLCATSRDQTGAETQYFGPGTRLLVL.

CDR3 bases: TGTGCCAGCAGCGTAGTCCCAGGACTAGCGGGCTCGCAGTTCTTC. This translates into CASSVVPGLAGSQFF. The chain joins TRBV9 to TRBJ2-1, with 11 bases lining up with TRBD2. The CDR3 runs to 15 residues. Germline V CDR1 and CDR2: SGDLS, YYNGEE. V lost 0 bases and J lost 12; bases outside the gene matches: 8.

The chain joins TRBV5-4 to TRBJ2-3, with D unclear. V was trimmed by 0 bases and J by 0 bases, leaving 11 bases between them. In germline, CDR1 is SGHNT, CDR2 YYREEE (reference sequence). This CDR3 has 16 residues. The CDR3 DNA reads as TGTGCCAGCAGCTTGGTAGCATCTATTAGCACAGATACGCAGTATTTT. Translated, it gives CASSLVASISTDTQYF.

This sequence joins TRBV7-2 and TRBJ1-1; tentative D call: TRBD1 (6 bases). V shed 5 bases and J shed 7 bases, with 14 bases lying between them. Germline V gene lookup returns CDR1 SGHTA and CDR2 FQGNSA. The CDR3 contains 13 residues. The CDR3, as DNA: TGTGCCAGCAGCCCTTCGATCAGGGGTGAAGCTTTCTTT. The encoded protein is CASSPSIRGEAFF.

This chain connects TRBV13 to TRBJ2-7; D is perhaps TRBD2 (6 bases). Deletions cut 8 bases from V and 1 base from J, with 12 bases between. The length of the CDR3 is 13 residues. Germline V lookup: CDR1 PRHDT, CDR2 FYEKMQ (reference sequence). The CDR3 spells CASGLGGSYEQYF. The CDR3 bases are TGTGCCAGCGGATTGGGGGGTTCCTACGAGCAGTACTTC.

A single count supports this clone. The J gene is TRBJ1-1, the V gene TRBV10-3, with TRBD1 matching 7 bases. Trimming took 2 bases from V and 1 from J; bases not matched to a gene: 4. CDR3 length: 15 residues. CDR1 is ENHRY, CDR2 SYGVKD, per germline. CDR3 amino acids: CAISEATGWNTEAFF. CDR3 bases: TGTGCCATCAGTGAGGCGACAGGGTGGAACACTGAAGCTTTCTTT.

This clone has just one count. V and J are TRBV11-3 and TRBJ1-4; 7 bases agree with TRBD1. Looked up from germline, CDR1 is SGHNT and CDR2 is YENEEA. After removal of 4 bases from V and 11 bases from J, the junction contained 4 bases not matched to a gene. The CDR3 totals 12 residues. DNA for the CDR3: TGTGCCAGCAGCTCAGAACAGGGGAAACTGTTTTTT. Its protein product is CASSSEQGKLFF. The variable domain in full, with the rest retrieved from reference TRBV11-3 and TRBJ1-4, is EAGVVQSPRYKIIEKKQPVAFWCNPISGHNTLYWYLQNLGQGPELLIRYENEEAVDDSQLPKDRFSAERLKGVDSTLKIQPAELGDSAVYLCASSSEQGKLFFGSGTQLSVL.

The J gene is TRBJ2-5, the V gene TRBV6-5, with 10 bases matching TRBD2. Germline CDR1 is MNHEY and CDR2 is SVGAGI. The junction had 8 bases not matched to a gene; V was cut back by 6 bases and J by 7 bases. CDR3 length: 14 amino acids. DNA of the CDR3: TGTGCCAGCAGCCCACTAGCGGGACCCCGGACCCAGTACTTC. Protein product: CASSPLAGPRTQYF.

V is TRBV5-4 and J is TRBJ2-7; 8 bases align to TRBD1. In germline, CDR1 is SGHNT, CDR2 YYREEE (reference sequence). J was trimmed by 6 bases and V by 5 bases; bases with no gene match: 7. CDR3 length: 13 amino acids. The CDR3 DNA is TGTGCCAGCAGTTTTACAGGGGGTCGCGAGCAGTACTTC. The encoded protein is CASSFTGGREQYF. Complete variable domain (other parts from reference TRBV5-4 and TRBJ2-7): ETGVTQSPTHLIKTRGQQVTLRCSSQSGHNTVSWYQQALGQGPQFIFQYYREEENGRGNFPPRFSGLQFPNYSSELNVNALELDDSALYLCASSFTGGREQYFGPGTRLTVT.

The rearrangement uses TRBV11-2 and TRBJ2-2; no firm D call. The CDR3 has 14 residues. V gave up 3 bases and J gave up 5 bases, with 10 bases separating them. Germline lookup yields CDR1 SGHAT and CDR2 FQNNGV. CDR3 residues: CASSFLASTGELFF. In DNA form, the CDR3 reads TGTGCCAGCAGCTTTTTGGCAAGTACCGGGGAGCTGTTTTTT.

The J gene is TRBJ2-1, the V gene TRBV29-1, with 8 bases identical to TRBD1. The CDR3 runs 15 residues. Looked up from germline, CDR1 is SQVTM and CDR2 is ANQGSEA. Trimming removed 6 bases from V and 2 bases from J; junction bases left unmatched: 9. The CDR3 nucleotides read TGCAGCGTCGGAAGCAGGGGGCGCGCCTACAATGAGCAGTTCTTC. This gives the protein CSVGSRGRAYNEQFF.

In this sample, this clone turned up a few times. The V gene is TRBV5-1, the J gene TRBJ2-1, with D possibly matching TRBD2 (6 bases). The V gene's germline CDR1 is SGHRS and CDR2 YFSETQ. Trimming took 3 bases from V and 7 from J, leaving 17 bases between them. The CDR3 is 15 amino acids. The CDR3 sequence: CASSWPLAGPNEQFF. The CDR3 DNA sequence: TGCGCCAGCAGCTGGCCCCTGGCGGGACCGAATGAGCAGTTCTTC.

This clone has just one count. The genes are TRBV5-1 and TRBJ2-6; D is uncertain. CDR1 and CDR2 from the germline V gene are SGHRS and YFSETQ. The CDR3 length is 18 residues. Trimming took off 0 bases at V and 0 bases at J, with 13 bases between the two ends. The CDR3 nucleotides are TGCGCCAGCAGCTTGGTAGTCTTCCCCTCCTCTGGGGCCAACGTCCTGACTTTC. Protein: CASSLVVFPSSGANVLTF. Using reference TRBV5-1 and TRBJ2-6 for the parts outside the CDR3, the full variable domain is KAGVTQTPRYLIKTRGQQVTLSCSPISGHRSVSWYQQTPGQGLQFLFEYFSETQRNKGNFPGRFSGRQFSNSRSEMNVSTLELGDSALYLCASSLVVFPSSGANVLTFGAGSRLTVL.

This clone has a single count. This chain uses TRBV30 with TRBJ1-2; 8 nucleotides agree with TRBD1. This CDR3 spans 12 amino acids. Per germline, CDR1 GTSNPN and CDR2 SVGIG (reference sequence). V shed 6 bases and J 8 bases; nucleotides not matched to a gene: 8. The CDR3 reads CACLRGREGYTF. The DNA of the CDR3 is TGTGCCTGCCTCAGGGGGCGAGAGGGCTACACCTTC.

The chain links TRBV12-5 to TRBJ1-2; TRBD1 might be the D (5 bases). This CDR3 is built from 16 residues. Deletions cut 0 bases from V and 0 bases from J, with 11 bases between. Germline CDR1 LGHNT, CDR2 FRNRAP. CDR3 amino acids: CASGLVGAHANYGYTF. CDR3 DNA sequence: TGTGCTAGTGGTTTGGTTGGGGCACACGCTAACTATGGCTACACCTTC.

The gene calls are TRBV5-1 and TRBJ2-3, with 9 bases fitting TRBD2. Germline V gene lookup returns CDR1 SGHRS and CDR2 YFSETQ. V shed 0 bases and J 4 bases; nucleotides not matched to a gene: 6. The CDR3 consists of 16 residues. As DNA, the CDR3 is TGCGCCAGCAGCTTGGTATCTAGCGGGGTGGCAGATACGCAGTATTTT. Protein product: CASSLVSSGVADTQYF.